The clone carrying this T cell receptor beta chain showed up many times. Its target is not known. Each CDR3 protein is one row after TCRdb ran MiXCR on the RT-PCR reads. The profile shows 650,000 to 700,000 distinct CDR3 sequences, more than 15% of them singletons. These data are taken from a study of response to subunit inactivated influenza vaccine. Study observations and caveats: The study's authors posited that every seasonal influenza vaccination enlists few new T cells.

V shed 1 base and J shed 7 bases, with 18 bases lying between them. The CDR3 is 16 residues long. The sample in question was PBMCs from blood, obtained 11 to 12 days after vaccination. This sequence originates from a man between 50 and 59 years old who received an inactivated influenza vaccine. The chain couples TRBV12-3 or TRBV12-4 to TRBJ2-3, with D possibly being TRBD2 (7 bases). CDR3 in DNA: TGTGCCAGCAGTTTAGGGACTAGAGGGGGGACAAATACGCAGTATTTT. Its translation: CASSLGTRGGTNTQYF.